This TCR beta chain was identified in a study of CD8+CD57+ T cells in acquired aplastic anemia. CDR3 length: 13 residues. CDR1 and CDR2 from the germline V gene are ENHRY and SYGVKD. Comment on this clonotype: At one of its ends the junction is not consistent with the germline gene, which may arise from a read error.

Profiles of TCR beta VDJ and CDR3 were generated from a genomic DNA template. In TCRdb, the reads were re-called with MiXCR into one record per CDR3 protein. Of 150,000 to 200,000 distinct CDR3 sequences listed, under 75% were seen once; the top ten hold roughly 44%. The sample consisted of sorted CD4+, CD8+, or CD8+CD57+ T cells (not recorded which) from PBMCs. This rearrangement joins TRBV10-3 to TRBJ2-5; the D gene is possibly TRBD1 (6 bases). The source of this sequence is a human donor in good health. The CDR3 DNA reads TGTGCCAGCAGTTATTTACAGGGAGAGACCCAGTACTTC. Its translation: CASSYLQGETQYF.